The 28 T cell receptor beta chains below all came from one sample that was sequenced in a study of CD8 T cells in Susac syndrome. RNA totalling roughly 0.45 to 1 ug underwent reverse transcription with random hexamers. Using its own MiXCR run on the immunoSEQ multiplex PCR reads, TCRdb lists one record per CDR3 protein. The sample shows 90,000 to 150,000 distinct CDR3 sequences, about 90% of them seen only once. Specimen: CD8+ T cells from PBMCs. These receptors were taken from a human donor in good health.

The V call is TRBV6-1, the J call TRBJ1-4; D gene unclear. V dropped 7 bases and J dropped 7 bases, with 19 bases sitting between them. The CDR3 contains 15 residues. Germline V gene data show CDR1 as MNHNS and CDR2 as SASEGT. CDR3 amino acids: CASTFRADVGEKLFF. The CDR3 DNA sequence: TGTGCCAGCACATTTCGGGCGGACGTCGGTGAAAAACTGTTTTTT.

The chain is built from TRBV6-2 or TRBV6-3 and TRBJ2-7, with D hard to call. CDR1 and CDR2 from the germline V gene are MNHEY and SVGEGT. There are 11 residues in the CDR3. The V and J ends lost 0 bases and 9 bases respectively, with 6 bases between them. The CDR3 is CASSYSKGQYF. DNA of the CDR3: TGTGCCAGCAGTTACTCGAAGGGGCAGTACTTC.

The CDR3 loop is CASTRGVGRPYEQYF. DNA of the CDR3: TGTGCCAGCACTCGCGGTGTCGGGAGACCCTACGAGCAGTACTTC. V usage is TRBV27 and J usage is TRBJ2-7; D possibly corresponds to TRBD2 (6 bases). CDR1 MNHEY and CDR2 SMNVEV come from the germline V gene (reference sequence). Between the trimmed V and J ends, which lost 7 bases and 2 bases, there was a span of 18 bases. This CDR3 is built from 15 residues.

The chain has TRBV7-2 and TRBJ2-3; D is undetermined. V dropped 2 bases and J dropped 2 bases, with 8 bases sitting between them. CDR3 length equals 14 residues. CDR1 is SGHTA, CDR2 FQGNSA, per germline. The DNA for the CDR3 is TGTGCCAGCAGCTTACCGGTCAACACAGATACGCAGTATTTT. Its protein product is CASSLPVNTDTQYF.

The chain joins TRBV20-1 to TRBJ2-1, with 10 nucleotides matching TRBD2. Losses at the gene ends were 1 base for V and 2 bases for J; bases not matched to a gene: 5. Germline V gene data show CDR1 as DFQATT and CDR2 as SNEGSKA (reference sequence). This CDR3 spans 16 amino acids. In DNA, the CDR3 is TGCAGTGCTAGAGGACTAGCGGGTCTAACCTACAATGAGCAGTTCTTC. Its protein product is CSARGLAGLTYNEQFF.

The rearrangement joins TRBV29-1 to TRBJ2-1, with 14 bases lining up with TRBD2. Germline V gene sequence: CDR1 SQVTM, CDR2 ANQGSEA. V gave up 7 bases and J gave up 9 bases; unmatched junction bases: 14. CDR3 length: 16 amino acids. In nucleotides, the CDR3 is TGCAGCGCCTGGACTAGCGGGAGGATCTTTTTCAGTGAGCAGTTCTTC. Translation: CSAWTSGRIFFSEQFF.

The V gene is TRBV9, the J gene TRBJ2-6; TRBD1 or TRBD2 may be the D gene (5 bases each). The V end was cut by 0 bases, the J end by 5 bases, with 18 bases between. This CDR3 has 18 amino acids. The germline CDR1 and CDR2 sequences are SGDLS and YYNGEE. The CDR3 DNA follows: TGTGCCAGCAGCGTAGTGTCAGGGACCCCCCTCTGGGCCAACGTCCTGACTTTC. This translates into CASSVVSGTPLWANVLTF.

V is TRBV4-3 and J is TRBJ2-7, with D perhaps TRBD1 (6 bases). Trimming stripped 0 bases from V and 4 bases from J, with 10 bases between. The CDR3 loop spans 14 amino acids. Germline values: CDR1 LGHNA, CDR2 YSLEER. CDR3 loop: CASSQDGRGYEQYF. The CDR3 DNA is TGCGCCAGCAGCCAAGACGGCAGGGGATACGAGCAGTACTTC.

The V and J genes are TRBV5-1 and TRBJ2-5, with 13 bases fitting TRBD2. Germline V gene sequence: CDR1 SGHRS, CDR2 YFSETQ. The junction had 11 bases not matched to a gene; V was cut back by 4 bases and J by 5 bases. The length of the CDR3 is 17 residues. In DNA, the CDR3 is TGCGCCAGCAGCGCCGGACTAGCGGGAGTCTATGGCGAGACCCAGTACTTC. As protein: CASSAGLAGVYGETQYF.

The V gene is TRBV3-1, the J gene TRBJ2-1, with 12 positions matching TRBD2. CDR1 is LGHDT, CDR2 YNNKEL, per germline (reference sequence). The CDR3 is made up of 18 amino acids. The junction had 8 bases not matched to a gene; V was cut back by 5 bases and J by 0 bases. The CDR3 bases are TGTGCCAGCAGCTATCGGACTAGCGGGGTTAGCTCCTACAATGAGCAGTTCTTC. This encodes CASSYRTSGVSSYNEQFF.

The chain links TRBV3-1 to TRBJ1-1, with D hard to call. CDR3 size: 13 residues. Deletions cut 1 base from V and 12 bases from J, with 15 bases between. Germline V gene sequence: CDR1 LGHDT, CDR2 YNNKEL (reference sequence). CDR3 DNA sequence: TGTGCCAGCAGCCAAGGGGCCAATCGAGAGTCTTTCTTT. Encoded protein: CASSQGANRESFF. Full variable domain (outside the CDR3, taken from reference TRBV3-1 and TRBJ1-1): DTAVSQTPKYLVTQMGNDKSIKCEQNLGHDTMYWYKQDSKKFLKIMFSYNNKELIINETVPNRFSPKSPDKAHLNLHINSLELGDSAVYFCASSQGANRESFFGQGTRLTVV.

CDR3 bases: TGCAGTGCTATTACCCCGGGACAGGGGGCGGGCGAGCAGTACTTC. Translating gives CSAITPGQGAGEQYF. The V and J genes are TRBV20-1 and TRBJ2-7, with 12 bases identical to TRBD1. The CDR3 has 15 amino acids. Germline CDR1 DFQATT, CDR2 SNEGSKA (reference sequence). J was trimmed by 6 bases and V by 4 bases; bases with no gene match: 10.

V and J are TRBV18 and TRBJ2-1; 12 bases line up with TRBD2. V lost 3 bases, J lost 2 bases, and 5 bases stayed unmatched. The V gene's germline CDR1 is KGHSH and CDR2 LQKENI. This CDR3 is built from 17 residues. The CDR3 bases are TGTGCCAGCTCACCGAGGACTAGCGGGAATACCTACAATGAGCAGTTCTTC. It codes for CASSPRTSGNTYNEQFF.

V usage is TRBV20-1 and J usage is TRBJ2-3; 10 positions agree with TRBD2. CDR3 size: 21 residues. The V gene's germline CDR1 is DFQATT and CDR2 SNEGSKA (reference sequence). Trimming removed 1 base from V and 6 bases from J; junction bases left unmatched: 25. The CDR3 loop reads CSARVTGTERGGLGPLDTQYF. CDR3 in DNA: TGCAGTGCTAGAGTTACGGGGACCGAGCGGGGGGGCCTTGGTCCTCTGGATACGCAGTATTTT.

The rearrangement joins TRBV12-3 or TRBV12-4 to TRBJ1-4; D gene unclear. The CDR3 loop spans 13 amino acids. The V and J ends lost 2 bases and 6 bases respectively, with 7 bases between them. The CDR3 spells CASSLRRDEKLFF. CDR3 nucleotides: TGTGCCAGCAGTTTAAGGAGGGATGAAAAACTGTTTTTT.

The V and J genes are TRBV11-1 and TRBJ2-2, with D perhaps matching TRBD2 (5 bases). Germline V lookup: CDR1 SGHAT, CDR2 FQDESV (reference sequence). The CDR3 runs 13 residues. The V gene lost 5 bases and the J gene lost 7 bases, with 11 bases spanning the gap. In DNA, the CDR3 is TGTGCCAGCAGCCCCCCGGGGTTCGGGGAGCTGTTTTTT. It codes for CASSPPGFGELFF.

This rearrangement joins TRBV20-1 to TRBJ2-7; 13 nucleotides match TRBD2. With V trimmed by 4 bases and J by 6 bases, 3 bases remained unmatched. Germline V gives CDR1 DFQATT, CDR2 SNEGSKA (reference sequence). The CDR3 is 13 residues long. The CDR3 here is CSAIRTSGSEQYF. CDR3 nucleotide sequence: TGCAGTGCTATCCGGACTAGCGGGAGCGAGCAGTACTTC.

CDR3 protein: CASSYPLRNQPQHF. CDR3 sequence (DNA): TGTGCCAGCAGTTACCCCCTCCGCAATCAGCCCCAGCATTTT. V is TRBV6-6 and J is TRBJ1-5, with unresolved D. The V end was cut by 2 bases, the J end by 2 bases, with 7 bases between. Per the germline V gene, CDR1 is MNHNY and CDR2 is SVGAGI (reference sequence). The CDR3 contains 14 residues.

CDR3: CASSLGPSNQPQHF. The CDR3 bases are TGTGCCAGCAGCTTAGGACCAAGCAATCAGCCCCAGCATTTT. This sequence joins TRBV7-9 and TRBJ1-5; D is uncertain. The CDR3 spans 14 residues. Germline CDR1 is SEHNR and CDR2 is FQNEAQ (reference sequence). The V end was cut by 1 base, the J end by 1 base, with 5 bases between.

V gene TRBV7-7 combines with J gene TRBJ1-4, with unresolved D. Trimming took 8 bases from V and 7 from J, leaving 14 bases between them. Germline V gives CDR1 SSHAT, CDR2 FNYEAQ (reference sequence). The CDR3 loop spans 13 amino acids. Here the CDR3 reads CASAPAGFEKLFF. The CDR3, as DNA: TGTGCCAGCGCCCCGGCCGGTTTTGAAAAACTGTTTTTT.

This clonotype was counted a single time. The rearrangement links TRBV20-1 to TRBJ2-5, with unresolved D. CDR3 length: 10 amino acids. Trimming removed 2 bases at V and 5 bases at J, with 3 bases between. Per germline, CDR1 DFQATT and CDR2 SNEGSKA (reference sequence). The CDR3 here is CSARLETQYF. The CDR3 DNA sequence: TGCAGTGCTAGATTGGAGACCCAGTACTTC.

The chain joins TRBV9 to TRBJ2-2; D uncertain. The CDR3 has 15 residues. In germline, CDR1 is SGDLS, CDR2 YYNGEE. Trimming removed 0 bases from V and 0 bases from J, with 6 bases in between. In DNA, the CDR3 is TGTGCCAGCAGCGTAGGTGGCTCGAACACCGGGGAGCTGTTTTTT. It encodes CASSVGGSNTGELFF.

The V call is TRBV6-5, the J call TRBJ2-7, with 9 nucleotides matching TRBD2. Germline CDR1 reads MNHEY; CDR2 reads SVGAGI. The CDR3 has 15 amino acids. The V gene end was trimmed by 6 bases and the J gene end by 3 bases; junction bases not matched to a gene: 9. CDR3 sequence (DNA): TGTGCCAGCAGACCCAGACTAGCGGTCGACTACGAGCAGTACTTC. Its translation is CASRPRLAVDYEQYF.

This chain joins TRBV7-2 and TRBJ1-6, with 7 positions matching TRBD1. CDR3 length: 16 residues. The J segment lost 7 bases and the V segment lost 7 bases, leaving 13 bases of the junction unmatched. Germline V gives CDR1 SGHTA, CDR2 FQGNSA. The CDR3 spells CASTQQGLIGNSPLHF. CDR3 nucleotides: TGTGCCAGCACCCAACAGGGGTTAATTGGAAATTCACCCCTCCACTTT.

The V call is TRBV12-3 or TRBV12-4, the J call TRBJ2-1; 8 positions match TRBD2. The CDR3 runs to 15 residues. V shed 3 bases and J 6 bases; nucleotides not matched to a gene: 7. The CDR3 is CASSLEGSGGNEQFF. In DNA form, the CDR3 reads TGTGCCAGCAGTTTGGAGGGGAGCGGGGGCAATGAGCAGTTCTTC.

This chain uses TRBV7-6 with TRBJ2-3; TRBD2 agrees at 9 bases. This CDR3 is built from 16 residues. V was pared by 5 bases and J by 1 base, with 7 bases of the junction left unmatched. The germline V gene has CDR1 SGHVS and CDR2 FNYEAQ. The CDR3 loop is CASSPRGGGGTDTQYF. The CDR3 DNA sequence: TGTGCCAGCAGCCCTAGGGGCGGGGGGGGCACAGATACGCAGTATTTT.

The chain is built from TRBV6-6 and TRBJ2-1; D possibly uses TRBD1 or TRBD2 (6 bases each). This CDR3 spans 13 amino acids. V lost 0 bases, J lost 11 bases, and 11 bases lay in between. Per germline, CDR1 MNHNY and CDR2 SVGAGI (reference sequence). CDR3 sequence (DNA): TGTGCCAGCAGTTACTCGGGGGGCCCTCAGCAGTTCTTC. This sequence encodes CASSYSGGPQQFF.

The V and J genes are TRBV11-1 and TRBJ2-1; D is unclear. Germline-derived CDR1 and CDR2 are SGHAT and FQDESV (reference sequence). V was pared by 8 bases and J by 9 bases, with 11 bases between. The CDR3 is made up of 11 amino acids. For the CDR3, the DNA is TGTGCCAGCGCAGACTCGGGTGAGCAGTTCTTC. Its protein is CASADSGEQFF.